This is a list of T cell receptor beta chains from one sample in a study of regulatory T cells in long-lasting Graves disease. TCRdb itself ran the multiplex PCR reads through MiXCR, one entry per CDR3 protein. This sample has about 200,000 distinct CDR3 sequences, with roughly 18% found just once. The source material was peripheral blood mononuclear cells (PBMCs), sampled at new diagnosis, from a patient treated with antithyroid drugs. The receptors here all came from a female donor with Graves disease. CDR3s include the opening cysteine and the closing phenylalanine or tryptophan. D genes are given only for firm matches. Size values are once, few and many counts, or a class for expanded clones, and some rows have none.

d_gene: NA
v_gene: TRBV19
j_gene: TRBJ1-5
abundance: many
CDR3aa: CASSDGANQPQHF
CDR3nt: TGTGCCAGTAGTGACGGGGCTAATCAGCCCCAGCATTTT

d_gene: NA
v_gene: TRBV27
j_gene: TRBJ1-1
abundance: many
CDR3aa: CASSLSVNTEAFF
CDR3nt: TGTGCCAGCAGTTTATCGGTCAACACTGAAGCTTTCTTT

d_gene: TRBD2
v_gene: TRBV20-1
j_gene: TRBJ2-2
abundance: NA
CDR3aa: CSAQTSGRGSGELFF
CDR3nt: TGCAGTGCCCAAACTAGCGGGAGGGGATCGGGGGAGCTGTTTTTT

d_gene: NA
v_gene: TRBV20-1
j_gene: TRBJ2-3
abundance: many
CDR3aa: CSAELGADTQYF
CDR3nt: TGCAGTGCTGAGCTGGGCGCAGATACGCAGTATTTT

d_gene: TRBD1
v_gene: TRBV6-1
j_gene: TRBJ1-5
abundance: many
CDR3aa: CASLTGGLNQPQHF
CDR3nt: TGTGCCAGTTTAACAGGGGGCCTCAATCAGCCCCAGCATTTT

d_gene: TRBD1
v_gene: TRBV24-1
j_gene: TRBJ2-1
abundance: NA
CDR3aa: CATVAGGCGEQFF
CDR3nt: TGTGCCACCGTTGCAGGGGGCTGTGGTGAGCAGTTCTTC

d_gene: TRBD2
v_gene: TRBV11-3
j_gene: TRBJ2-3
abundance: once
CDR3aa: CASSLGISGRADTQYF
CDR3nt: TGTGCCAGCAGCTTAGGAATTAGCGGGAGAGCAGATACGCAGTATTTT

d_gene: NA
v_gene: TRBV20-1
j_gene: TRBJ1-2
abundance: NA
CDR3aa: CSANGGGNYGYTF
CDR3nt: TGCAGTGCTAACGGGGGGGGTAACTATGGCTACACCTTC

d_gene: NA
v_gene: TRBV30
j_gene: TRBJ2-3
abundance: many
CDR3aa: CAWSPPGSVSTDTQYF
CDR3nt: TGTGCCTGGAGTCCCCCGGGCAGCGTGAGCACAGATACGCAGTATTTT

d_gene: TRBD2
v_gene: TRBV7-9
j_gene: TRBJ2-2
abundance: many
CDR3aa: CASSLGLAGVGELFF
CDR3nt: TGTGCCAGCAGCTTGGGACTAGCAGGTGTCGGGGAGCTGTTTTTT

d_gene: NA
v_gene: TRBV18
j_gene: TRBJ2-6
abundance: many
CDR3aa: CASSPGTAGANVLTF
CDR3nt: TGTGCCAGCAGCCCCGGAACGGCTGGGGCCAACGTCCTGACTTTC

d_gene: NA
v_gene: TRBV19
j_gene: TRBJ2-2
abundance: NA
CDR3aa: CASSIELGGNTGELFF
CDR3nt: TGTGCCAGTAGTATTGAGCTGGGGGGGAACACCGGGGAGCTGTTTTTT

d_gene: NA
v_gene: TRBV11-2
j_gene: TRBJ2-6
abundance: few
CDR3aa: CASSFPRDAPSSGANVLTF
CDR3nt: TGTGCCAGCAGCTTCCCCCGGGACGCGCCCTCCTCTGGGGCCAACGTCCTGACTTTC

d_gene: TRBD1
v_gene: TRBV12-3/TRBV12-4
j_gene: TRBJ2-5
abundance: many
CDR3aa: CASSQTGETQYF
CDR3nt: TGTGCCAGCAGTCAGACAGGGGAGACCCAGTACTTC

d_gene: TRBD2
v_gene: TRBV3-1
j_gene: TRBJ2-1
abundance: many
CDR3aa: CASSRVGTSLTYEQFF
CDR3nt: TGTGCCAGCAGCCGGGTTGGGACTAGCCTTACCTATGAGCAGTTCTTC

d_gene: NA
v_gene: TRBV18
j_gene: TRBJ2-7
abundance: many
CDR3aa: CASSQTDEQYF
CDR3nt: TGTGCCAGCTCACAAACGGACGAGCAGTACTTC

d_gene: NA
v_gene: TRBV12-3/TRBV12-4
j_gene: TRBJ1-3
abundance: many
CDR3aa: CASSPDTGGNTIYF
CDR3nt: TGTGCCAGCAGTCCGGATACAGGTGGAAACACCATATATTTT

d_gene: NA
v_gene: TRBV20-1
j_gene: TRBJ1-4
abundance: many
CDR3aa: CSARRTGFLYEKLFF
CDR3nt: TGCAGTGCTAGACGAACAGGGTTTTTGTATGAAAAACTGTTTTTT

d_gene: NA
v_gene: TRBV5-1
j_gene: TRBJ2-1
abundance: NA
CDR3aa: CASSPGRGRTDNEQFF
CDR3nt: TGCGCCAGCAGCCCCGGCAGGGGCCGGACAGACAATGAGCAGTTCTTC

d_gene: NA
v_gene: TRBV2
j_gene: TRBJ2-7
abundance: NA
CDR3aa: CASSEASRDRSYEQYF
CDR3nt: TGTGCCAGCAGTGAAGCGTCGCGGGACCGCTCCTACGAGCAGTACTTC

d_gene: NA
v_gene: TRBV3-1
j_gene: TRBJ1-1
abundance: many
CDR3aa: CASSQERRLGGATDEAFF
CDR3nt: TGTGCCAGCAGCCAAGAAAGGCGGTTGGGAGGCGCTACCGATGAAGCTTTCTTT

d_gene: NA
v_gene: TRBV3-1
j_gene: TRBJ2-5
abundance: many
CDR3aa: CASSGPTGRHTYQETQYF
CDR3nt: TGTGCCAGCAGCGGACCGACAGGCCGGCATACCTACCAAGAGACCCAGTACTTC

d_gene: TRBD2
v_gene: TRBV19
j_gene: TRBJ2-1
abundance: NA
CDR3aa: CASSPSGRAHEQFF
CDR3nt: TGTGCCAGTAGTCCTAGCGGGAGGGCCCATGAGCAGTTCTTC

d_gene: NA
v_gene: TRBV7-9
j_gene: TRBJ2-3
abundance: many
CDR3aa: CATAGPLF
CDR3nt: TGTGCCACCGCAGGACCGCTTTTT

d_gene: NA
v_gene: TRBV7-6
j_gene: TRBJ2-7
abundance: many
CDR3aa: CASSLARDSREQYF
CDR3nt: TGTGCCAGCAGCTTAGCCCGGGACTCACGGGAGCAGTACTTC

d_gene: NA
v_gene: TRBV10-2
j_gene: TRBJ2-1
abundance: many
CDR3aa: CASSDWGGGDRNEQFF
CDR3nt: TGCGCCAGCAGTGATTGGGGCGGGGGCGACCGAAATGAGCAGTTCTTC

d_gene: NA
v_gene: TRBV27
j_gene: TRBJ2-1
abundance: NA
CDR3aa: CASSPAFVYNEQFF
CDR3nt: TGTGCCAGCAGTCCCGCGTTCGTCTACAATGAGCAGTTCTTC

d_gene: TRBD1
v_gene: TRBV30
j_gene: TRBJ2-7
abundance: many
CDR3aa: CAWRPMPGQGALEQYF
CDR3nt: TGTGCCTGGAGACCTATGCCGGGACAGGGGGCTTTAGAGCAGTACTTC

d_gene: TRBD2
v_gene: TRBV7-2
j_gene: TRBJ2-3
abundance: NA
CDR3aa: CASSFGPSGLSTDTQYF
CDR3nt: TGTGCCAGCAGCTTTGGCCCTAGCGGGCTTAGCACAGATACGCAGTATTTT

d_gene: TRBD1
v_gene: TRBV7-2
j_gene: TRBJ1-1
abundance: many
CDR3aa: CASSLALRTGEKGTEAFF
CDR3nt: TGTGCCAGCAGCTTAGCGCTTAGGACAGGGGAGAAGGGGACTGAAGCTTTCTTT